The 31 T cell receptor beta chains below were found in one sample sequenced in a study of blood T cell repertoires in COVID-19. Measured with immunoSEQ multiplex PCR; TCRdb has only the in-frame clones, and not every one. Among 200,000 to 250,000 clones listed, around 80% were seen once. The specimen sequenced was peripheral blood. These receptors were taken from a woman aged 80 or over with COVID-19, enrolled during active disease.

The V gene is TRBV4-2, the J gene TRBJ2-1, with 7 bases fitting TRBD2. Germline V lookup: CDR1 LGHNA, CDR2 YNFKEQ. V was clipped by 1 base and J by 7 bases; unmatched bases: 13. The CDR3 length is 17 residues. CDR3 sequence: CASSQGWTLAGVNEQFF. CDR3 bases: TGTGCCAGCAGCCAAGGTTGGACCCTCGCGGGGGTTAATGAGCAGTTCTTC.

The chain has TRBV5-4 and TRBJ2-7, with D unresolved. The CDR3 consists of 15 residues. V shed 2 bases and J shed 0 bases, with 12 bases lying between them. Germline loops: CDR1 SGHNT, CDR2 YYREEE (reference sequence). The CDR3 region is CASSFADSSSYEQYF. The DNA of the CDR3 is TGTGCCAGCAGCTTTGCCGACTCGAGCTCCTACGAGCAGTACTTC.

V is TRBV15 and J is TRBJ1-2; 11 nucleotides match TRBD1. Germline CDR1 and CDR2: LNHNV and YYDKDF (reference sequence). This CDR3 contains 14 residues. The V segment lost 1 base and the J segment 10 bases; nucleotides outside the gene matches: 5. CDR3 residues: CATSRGGTGGDYTF. The DNA for the CDR3 is TGTGCCACCAGCAGAGGAGGGACAGGGGGAGACTACACCTTC.

The chain couples TRBV7-3 to TRBJ2-3, with D perhaps TRBD1 (6 bases). With 5 bases removed from V and 4 bases from J, the gap between germline ends came to 13 bases. In germline, CDR1 is SGHTA, CDR2 FQGTGA. CDR3 length: 14 amino acids. The CDR3 DNA is TGTGCCAGCAGCCCACAGGGTACGGCAGATACGCAGTATTTT. It specifies CASSPQGTADTQYF. The full variable domain, rest sourced from reference TRBV7-3 and TRBJ2-3, is GAGVSQTPSNKVTEKGKYVELRCDPISGHTALYWYRQSLGQGPEFLIYFQGTGAADDSGLPNDRFFAVRPEGSVSTLKIQRTERGDSAVYLCASSPQGTADTQYFGPGTRLTVL.

V is TRBV28 and J is TRBJ1-2; tentatively, D is TRBD1 (5 bases). V dropped 5 bases and J dropped 1 base, with 14 bases sitting between them. CDR1 and CDR2 from the germline V gene are MDHEN and SYDVKM. This CDR3 region has 15 residues. The CDR3 sequence: CASSPGGNFNYGYTF. The DNA of the CDR3 is TGTGCCAGCAGTCCTGGGGGGAACTTTAACTATGGCTACACCTTC.

The chain uses TRBV11-2 and TRBJ1-2; 9 bases are a match to TRBD1. Germline V gene data show CDR1 as SGHAT and CDR2 as FQNNGV. CDR3 length equals 15 residues. V lost 0 bases, J lost 4 bases, and 3 bases stayed unmatched. CDR3 residues: CASSLDRQGGYGYTF. DNA of the CDR3: TGTGCCAGCAGCTTAGATCGACAGGGGGGCTATGGCTACACCTTC. Based on the CDR3 plus reference TRBV11-2 and TRBJ1-2, the full variable domain is EAGVAQSPRYKIIEKRQSVAFWCNPISGHATLYWYQQILGQGPKLLIQFQNNGVVDDSQLPKDRFSAERLKGVDSTLKIQPAKLEDSAVYLCASSLDRQGGYGYTFGSGTRLTVV.

For this clone: The junction departs from germline at one end; a sequencing error may be responsible. The chain joins TRBV7-7 to TRBJ2-5; TRBD1 aligns across 8 bases. Germline V CDR1 and CDR2: SSHAT, FNYEAQ (reference sequence). CDR3 length equals 15 residues. The CDR3 DNA reads as TGTGCTAGCAGCTTGACAGGGGCAACCCAAGAGACCCAGTACTTC. Its translation is CASSLTGATQETQYF.

The rearrangement uses TRBV13 and TRBJ2-3; D gene ambiguous. V was shortened by 0 bases and J by 2 bases, with 6 bases between the two germline ends. This CDR3 contains 14 residues. Germline V gene data show CDR1 as PRHDT and CDR2 as FYEKMQ (reference sequence). This CDR3 reads CASSLGATTDTQYF. The CDR3, as DNA: TGTGCCAGCAGCTTAGGGGCCACCACAGATACGCAGTATTTT.

The CDR3 is CASSPQAGLGEQYF. Written as DNA, the CDR3 is TGTGCCAGCTCACCTCAGGCGGGGTTGGGGGAGCAGTACTTC. V is TRBV18 and J is TRBJ2-7; tentatively, D is TRBD2 (6 bases). V shed 3 bases and J shed 7 bases, with 16 bases lying between them. From germline, CDR1 is KGHSH and CDR2 LQKENI. The CDR3 has 14 amino acids.

To note about this clone: Other DNA variants within this sample encode the same CDR3. The CDR3, as DNA: TGTGCCAGCCGGGACAGGGGGGACGAGCAGTACTTC. Residues: CASRDRGDEQYF. This chain joins TRBV2 and TRBJ2-7; 11 bases map to TRBD1. Losses at the gene ends were 8 bases for V and 5 bases for J; bases not matched to a gene: 2. Germline V gene sequence: CDR1 SNHLY, CDR2 FYNNEI. This CDR3 has 12 amino acids.

The rearrangement uses TRBV12-5 and TRBJ1-4, with 8 nucleotides matching TRBD1. The CDR3 contains 14 residues. Germline V gene data show CDR1 as LGHNT and CDR2 as FRNRAP. V shed 5 bases and J 8 bases; nucleotides not matched to a gene: 7. The CDR3 DNA reads TGTGCTAGTGGTCCCGGACAGGGAGGGGAAAAACTGTTTTTT. It yields the protein CASGPGQGGEKLFF.

This rearrangement joins TRBV6-5 to TRBJ2-7; D ambiguous. Trimming pared 6 bases from V and 0 bases from J, leaving 12 bases between. The CDR3 length is 14 residues. Germline-derived CDR1 and CDR2 are MNHEY and SVGAGI. CDR3 bases: TGTGCCAGCAGGCGTGTACAGAGCTCCTACGAGCAGTACTTC. Amino acid sequence: CASRRVQSSYEQYF.

This chain connects TRBV10-3 to TRBJ2-3; 8 bases agree with TRBD2. The V and J ends lost 6 bases and 5 bases, in that order; junction bases with no gene match: 10. Germline values: CDR1 ENHRY, CDR2 SYGVKD. The CDR3 runs 15 residues. The CDR3 DNA reads TGTGCCATCAGACCGGGGACTGCGGGGGGAGATACGCAGTATTTT. Translating gives CAIRPGTAGGDTQYF.

The chain links TRBV5-1 to TRBJ2-7; TRBD2 might be the D (6 bases). The germline V gene encodes CDR1 SGHRS and CDR2 YFSETQ. Trimming cost V 2 bases and J 7 bases, with 25 bases left between them. The CDR3 runs to 17 residues. The CDR3 loop is CASSFTPVSAGTREQYF. In DNA form, the CDR3 reads TGCGCCAGCAGCTTCACACCCGTAAGTGCGGGGACGAGGGAGCAGTACTTC.

This clone came up many times. The CDR3 is CASSTQGLLQPQHF. CDR3 nucleotides: TGTGCCAGTAGCACCCAGGGGCTATTGCAGCCCCAGCATTTT. The genes are TRBV19 and TRBJ1-5, with TRBD1 as a possible D gene (6 bases). Germline loops: CDR1 LNHDA, CDR2 SQIVND (reference sequence). V gave up 6 bases and J gave up 7 bases, with 16 bases separating them. The length of the CDR3 is 14 residues.

V usage is TRBV7-8 and J usage is TRBJ1-2; 11 bases match TRBD1. V lost 1 base and J lost 7; bases outside the gene matches: 5. Per the germline V gene, CDR1 is SGHVS and CDR2 is FQNEAQ. The CDR3 is made up of 15 amino acids. This CDR3 is CASSLGGQGAGGYTF. The CDR3 DNA sequence: TGTGCCAGCAGCTTAGGTGGACAGGGGGCTGGTGGCTACACCTTC.

The chain uses TRBV16 and TRBJ1-1; D not resolved. This CDR3 region has 13 residues. Looked up from germline, CDR1 is KGHSY and CDR2 is FQNENV. Trimming left V 9 bases short and J 0 bases short, with 11 bases between. The DNA for the CDR3 is TGTGCCAGTCGGACTGAGCTGAACACTGAAGCTTTCTTT. Its translation: CASRTELNTEAFF.

The V and J genes are TRBV24-1 and TRBJ2-3; the match to TRBD2 covers 10 bases. Germline trimming cut 7 bases from V and 4 bases from J; bases unmatched to any gene: 7. This CDR3 is built from 15 residues. The germline CDR1 and CDR2 sequences are KGHDR and SFDVKD. The CDR3 coding sequence is TGTGCCACCAGGGGTCCTAGCGGGAGTTCAGATACGCAGTATTTT. This sequence encodes CATRGPSGSSDTQYF.

The chain recombines TRBV6-5 with TRBJ2-1, with D possibly TRBD2 on 5 matching bases. Germline loops: CDR1 MNHEY, CDR2 SVGAGI. The CDR3 has 13 amino acids. V shed 7 bases and J shed 0 bases, with 7 bases lying between them. The DNA of the CDR3 is TGTGCCAGCAACCGGGACTCCTACAATGAGCAGTTCTTC. Translated, it gives CASNRDSYNEQFF.

The rearrangement uses TRBV6-1 and TRBJ1-5; D is uncertain. V was trimmed by 2 bases and J by 3 bases, leaving 14 bases between them. CDR3 length: 16 amino acids. Per the germline V gene, CDR1 is MNHNS and CDR2 is SASEGT. For the CDR3, the DNA is TGTGCCAGCAGTGAACTTTCCCCGAGGGCCAATCAGCCCCAGCATTTT. Its translation is CASSELSPRANQPQHF.

The chain uses TRBV4-1 and TRBJ1-4, with D perhaps TRBD1 (6 bases). The CDR3 sequence is 14 residues long. Deletions cut 4 bases from V and 4 bases from J, with 10 bases between. Germline V gene data show CDR1 as MGHRA and CDR2 as YSYEKL. The CDR3 loop is CASSRGGNNEKLFF. Written as DNA, the CDR3 is TGCGCCAGCAGCCGAGGGGGTAATAATGAAAAACTGTTTTTT.

J is TRBJ2-1 and V is TRBV5-5, with 9 bases identical to TRBD2. CDR1 SGHKS and CDR2 YYEKEE come from the germline V gene (reference sequence). The CDR3 length is 17 residues. Trimming at V came to 4 bases and at J to 3 bases, leaving 11 bases not matched to a gene. The CDR3 DNA is TGTGCCAGCAGCCCCAGACTAGCGGCCAATATCTACAATGAGCAGTTCTTC. Its translation: CASSPRLAANIYNEQFF.

J is TRBJ1-5 and V is TRBV10-2, with TRBD1 as a possible D gene (5 bases). Per germline, CDR1 WSHSY and CDR2 SAAADI. This CDR3 is built from 16 residues. V was trimmed by 4 bases and J by 1 base, leaving 14 bases between them. The CDR3 protein is CASSGGAHQSNQPQHF. In nucleotides, the CDR3 is TGCGCCAGCAGTGGTGGGGCCCACCAGAGCAATCAGCCCCAGCATTTT.

The CDR3 coding sequence is TGTGCCAGCATCTGGACAGCAAATAGCAATCAGCCCCAGCATTTT. This gives the protein CASIWTANSNQPQHF. This rearrangement joins TRBV28 to TRBJ1-5; D may be TRBD1 (6 bases). Germline CDR1 and CDR2: MDHEN and SYDVKM. The CDR3 length is 15 residues. V dropped 7 bases and J dropped 0 bases, with 13 bases sitting between them. The complete variable domain, with remaining parts taken from reference TRBV28 and TRBJ1-5, reads DVKVTQSSRYLVKRTGEKVFLECVQDMDHENMFWYRQDPGLGLRLIYFSYDVKMKEKGDIPEGYSVSREKKERFSLILESASTNQTSMYLCASIWTANSNQPQHFGDGTRLSIL.

This chain's CDR3 is CASSEPSSGGTDTQYF. The CDR3 coding sequence is TGCGCCAGCAGTGAGCCGAGTTCGGGGGGGACAGATACGCAGTATTTT. The rearrangement links TRBV10-1 to TRBJ2-3; the match to TRBD2 covers 8 bases. The germline CDR1 and CDR2 sequences are WNHNN and SYGVQD (reference sequence). The CDR3 consists of 16 residues. J was trimmed by 3 bases and V by 2 bases; bases with no gene match: 7.

The chain couples TRBV5-1 to TRBJ2-2; D is unclear. V dropped 0 bases and J dropped 5 bases, with 8 bases sitting between them. Germline V gene lookup returns CDR1 SGHRS and CDR2 YFSETQ. The CDR3 totals 14 residues. CDR3 coding DNA: TGCGCCAGCAGCTTGGCTGCGATAACCGGGGAGCTGTTTTTT. It specifies CASSLAAITGELFF.

This chain connects TRBV29-1 to TRBJ1-2; maybe TRBD1 (5 bases). The germline V gene encodes CDR1 SQVTM and CDR2 ANQGSEA. This CDR3 comprises 16 residues. The ends were cut back, 6 bases at V and 3 bases at J, with 23 bases in the middle. The CDR3 nucleotides are TGCAGCGTCGATCGTAGTGGGACGCCGGGGGACTATGGCTACACCTTC. Translation: CSVDRSGTPGDYGYTF.

The V and J genes are TRBV19 and TRBJ2-1; 12 bases are shared with TRBD2. CDR1 is LNHDA and CDR2 is SQIVND in the germline V gene (reference sequence). J gave up 3 bases and V 5 bases, and 5 bases lay outside the gene matches. This CDR3 has 16 residues. The CDR3 coding sequence is TGTGCCAGTAGTGTCCTAGCGGGGGGGTTCTACAATGAGCAGTTCTTC. This gives the protein CASSVLAGGFYNEQFF.

The chain is built from TRBV19 and TRBJ2-1; TRBD2 aligns across 7 bases. The CDR3 extends over 15 amino acids. CDR1 and CDR2 from the germline V gene are LNHDA and SQIVND (reference sequence). With 1 base clipped from V and 4 bases from J, the junction kept 4 bases outside the gene matches. The CDR3 DNA reads TGTGCCAGTAGTATAGGCGGGAGTGTTTACAATGAGCAGTTCTTC. This translates into CASSIGGSVYNEQFF.

CDR3 region: CASSLQASGVNEQFF. Written as DNA, the CDR3 is TGCGCCAGCAGCTTGCAGGCTAGCGGGGTGAATGAGCAGTTCTTC. The rearrangement links TRBV5-1 to TRBJ2-1; 9 nucleotides line up with TRBD2. The germline CDR1 and CDR2 sequences are SGHRS and YFSETQ. Losses at the gene ends were 1 base for V and 7 bases for J; bases not matched to a gene: 6. CDR3 size: 15 residues.

The rearrangement links TRBV7-9 to TRBJ1-4, with TRBD1 matching 8 bases. The CDR3 contains 16 residues. The V segment lost 5 bases and the J segment 5 bases; nucleotides outside the gene matches: 10. Germline V gene data show CDR1 as SEHNR and CDR2 as FQNEAQ (reference sequence). CDR3 amino acids: CASSRPRDRRNEKLFF. CDR3 coding DNA: TGTGCCAGCAGCAGGCCAAGGGACAGGAGAAATGAAAAACTGTTTTTT.